What follows describes a single T cell receptor (beta chain). Its antigen is still unknown. V shed 0 bases, J shed 8 bases, and the junction held 6 bases outside the gene matches. The V gene's germline CDR1 is KGHSH and CDR2 LQKENI. The CDR3 runs to 15 residues. This specimen belongs to a study of T cell responses to AZD1222 COVID-19 vaccine. The data were produced by immunoSEQ multiplex PCR, yet TCRdb's version contains in-frame clones alone and is incomplete. The profile shows approximately 71,000 clones, about nine tenths of them singletons. Study-wide points: A mostly white British donor set with more females was recruited, and clonal diversity was possibly underestimated. At baseline, seropositivity was found in only six or seven AZD1222 recipients.

This receptor was identified in an adult in good health. The chain combines TRBV18 with TRBJ1-2, with 10 bases identical to TRBD1. The material sequenced was peripheral blood, taken on day 0 of AZD1222 vaccination. The CDR3 here is CASSPPLTGGDGYTF. CDR3 sequence (DNA): TGTGCCAGCTCACCACCGCTGACAGGGGGCGACGGCTACACCTTC.